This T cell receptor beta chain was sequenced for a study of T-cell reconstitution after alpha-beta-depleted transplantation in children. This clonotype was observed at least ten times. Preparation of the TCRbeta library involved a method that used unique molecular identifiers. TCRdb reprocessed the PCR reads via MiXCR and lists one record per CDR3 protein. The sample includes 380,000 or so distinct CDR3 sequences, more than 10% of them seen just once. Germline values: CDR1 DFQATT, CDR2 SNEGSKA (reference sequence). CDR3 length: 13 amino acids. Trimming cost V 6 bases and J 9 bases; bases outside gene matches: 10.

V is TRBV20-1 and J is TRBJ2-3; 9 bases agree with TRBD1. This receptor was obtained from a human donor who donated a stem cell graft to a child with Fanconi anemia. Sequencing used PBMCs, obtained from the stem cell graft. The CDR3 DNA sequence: TGCAGTGCCGCACCGGGACAGGGCGACACGCAGTATTTT. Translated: CSAAPGQGDTQYF.